Here is one TCR beta chain with its context. Authors' data handling: Amplifying reference gene primers gave estimates of nucleated cell counts. The repertoire was sequenced with immunoSEQ multiplex PCR; TCRdb's copy has only in-frame clones and lacks some. The D gene and trimming were derived from the DNA, and the V and J assignments and clone size from that table. Of 70,000 or so clones in the sample, about nine tenths were seen once. This entry is derived from a study of blood T cell repertoires in COVID-19. Overall study: Collection of acute and convalescent COVID-19 samples took place in the United States, Italy and Spain. T cells, B-cell-depleted T cells, or PBMCs provided the cDNA or gDNA that served as material.

The material sequenced was peripheral blood. This clonotype was sampled from a man between 65 and 85 years old with active or convalescent COVID-19.

CDR3 DNA: TGTGCCAGTTGCCCGACAGGAGTTAATGAAAAACTGTTTTTT. This encodes CASCPTGVNEKLFF. This chain connects TRBV19 to TRBJ1-4; D is possibly TRBD1 (6 bases). The CDR3 is 14 residues long. Germline V gives CDR1 LNHDA, CDR2 SQIVND (reference sequence). Trimming took 8 bases from V and 4 from J, leaving 14 bases between them.